The next 28 T cell receptor beta chains were all read from a single sample in a study of T cell responses to AZD1222 COVID-19 vaccine. Sequenced by immunoSEQ multiplex PCR; TCRdb stores in-frame clones only, minus some. This sample has about 110,000 clones; about 95% occur once, and the top ten carry 2.5% to 3.5%. This specimen was peripheral blood, taken 28 days after the second AZD1222 dose. The receptors were sampled from an adult who received the AZD1222 COVID-19 vaccine.

This clone was detected once. The rearrangement joins TRBV6-1 to TRBJ2-7; 11 bases match TRBD2. The CDR3 sequence is 17 residues long. Per the germline V gene, CDR1 is MNHNS and CDR2 is SASEGT. Losses at the gene ends were 1 base for V and 0 bases for J; bases not matched to a gene: 5. CDR3 in amino acids: CASSEGVAGGISYEQYF. CDR3 sequence (DNA): TGTGCCAGCAGTGAAGGGGTAGCGGGAGGGATCTCCTACGAGCAGTACTTC.

V gene TRBV15 combines with J gene TRBJ1-3, with D perhaps matching TRBD1 (5 bases). The CDR3 totals 15 residues. V was cut by 2 bases and J by 0 bases, with 8 bases left in between. Germline-derived CDR1 and CDR2 are LNHNV and YYDKDF (reference sequence). The CDR3 loop reads CATSRQGRSGNTIYF. The CDR3 nucleotides are TGTGCCACCAGCAGACAGGGTCGCTCTGGAAACACCATATATTTT.

J is TRBJ1-1 and V is TRBV6-4; D remains ambiguous. V was shortened by 0 bases and J by 4 bases, with 9 bases between the two germline ends. The CDR3 runs 14 residues. Per germline, CDR1 MRHNA and CDR2 SNTAGT. DNA of the CDR3: TGTGCCAGCAGTGACTCCCCGTTTGTCACTGAAGCTTTCTTT. Encoded protein: CASSDSPFVTEAFF.

This sequence joins TRBV7-9 and TRBJ1-1; 10 bases align to TRBD1. The CDR3 covers 17 residues. With 5 bases clipped from V and 4 bases from J, the junction kept 13 bases outside the gene matches. CDR1 SEHNR and CDR2 FQNEAQ come from the germline V gene (reference sequence). CDR3 loop: CASSPGQGETRSTEAFF. DNA for the CDR3: TGTGCCAGCAGCCCCGGACAGGGGGAGACTCGAAGCACTGAAGCTTTCTTT.

The rearrangement links TRBV5-1 to TRBJ2-5; 10 bases fit TRBD2. This CDR3 contains 17 residues. V trimming: 4 bases; J trimming: 3 bases; junction bases outside the gene matches: 12. The germline V gene encodes CDR1 SGHRS and CDR2 YFSETQ. The CDR3 spells CASSLDQLAGRKETQYF. CDR3 in DNA: TGCGCCAGCAGCCTGGATCAACTAGCGGGAAGAAAAGAGACCCAGTACTTC.

The V call is TRBV5-1, the J call TRBJ2-2; D unresolved. Trimming stripped 3 bases from V and 11 bases from J, with 8 bases between. Germline values: CDR1 SGHRS, CDR2 YFSETQ. The CDR3 spans 11 residues. As DNA, the CDR3 is TGCGCCAGCAGCTCCTATACTGAGCTGTTTTTT. This encodes CASSSYTELFF.

The genes are TRBV7-9 and TRBJ1-1; 10 bases line up with TRBD1. Germline assignment: CDR1 SEHNR and CDR2 FQNEAQ (reference sequence). The CDR3 is made up of 15 amino acids. Trimming took 3 bases from V and 5 from J; bases not matched to a gene: 6. CDR3 residues: CASSLAGTGVTEAFF. DNA for the CDR3: TGTGCCAGCAGCTTGGCCGGGACAGGGGTTACTGAAGCTTTCTTT.

This sequence joins TRBV30 and TRBJ2-1; TRBD1 agrees at 9 bases. The CDR3 covers 15 residues. The J segment lost 9 bases and the V segment lost 0 bases, leaving 9 bases of the junction unmatched. Germline V gene lookup returns CDR1 GTSNPN and CDR2 SVGIG (reference sequence). Here the CDR3 DNA reads TGTGCCTGGAGTGTACTCTCACAGGGGGCAACTGAGCAGTTCTTC. As protein: CAWSVLSQGATEQFF.

V usage is TRBV27 and J usage is TRBJ1-1; no clear D. Germline CDR1 MNHEY, CDR2 SMNVEV (reference sequence). Trimming took off 4 bases at V and 3 bases at J, with 12 bases between the two ends. CDR3 length equals 14 residues. The CDR3 DNA reads TGTGCCAGCAGTTATTCAGGAGAGTACACTGAAGCTTTCTTT. This codes for CASSYSGEYTEAFF.

This chain uses TRBV7-8 with TRBJ1-5, with a weak D call TRBD1 (5 bases). Trimming shortened V by 6 bases and J by 2 bases, and 20 bases separated the two germline ends. The CDR3 runs to 17 residues. CDR1 and CDR2 from the germline V gene are SGHVS and FQNEAQ. The DNA for the CDR3 is TGTGCCAGCAGTAGTACGGGACCCCCAAGAGGCAATCAGCCCCAGCATTTT. Its protein is CASSSTGPPRGNQPQHF.

This clone was counted a single time. The chain links TRBV18 to TRBJ1-3; D gene ambiguous. The CDR3 runs to 14 residues. From germline, CDR1 is KGHSH and CDR2 LQKENI. Trimming removed 3 bases at V and 2 bases at J, with 8 bases between. The CDR3 DNA follows: TGTGCCAGCTCACCGCCCGGGCCTGGAAACACCATATATTTT. Encoded protein: CASSPPGPGNTIYF.

V gene TRBV5-5 combines with J gene TRBJ1-2; tentatively, D is TRBD1 (5 bases). Looked up from germline, CDR1 is SGHKS and CDR2 is YYEKEE (reference sequence). The CDR3 sequence is 17 residues long. V was clipped by 4 bases and J by 1 base, with 20 bases between them. CDR3 in amino acids: CASSPRDGNVLNYGYTF. CDR3 nucleotide sequence: TGTGCCAGCAGCCCCCGGGACGGCAACGTACTTAACTATGGCTACACCTTC.

The rearrangement uses TRBV6-5 and TRBJ1-3; D might be TRBD1 (6 bases). The CDR3 runs to 14 residues. The V gene lost 7 bases and the J gene lost 1 base, with 11 bases spanning the gap. CDR1 MNHEY and CDR2 SVGAGI come from the germline V gene. This chain's CDR3 is CASMGQGSGNTIYF. The CDR3 region has the DNA TGTGCCAGCATGGGTCAGGGGTCTGGAAACACCATATATTTT.

The DNA of the CDR3 is TGTGCCACCCGAGCCAATCTTAAGGAAAAACTGTTTTTT. Translating gives CATRANLKEKLFF. The rearrangement uses TRBV19 and TRBJ1-4; D uncertain. Trimming removed 10 bases from V and 8 bases from J, with 17 bases in between. Germline lookup yields CDR1 LNHDA and CDR2 SQIVND (reference sequence). There are 13 residues in the CDR3.

A single count supports this clone. V is TRBV3-1 (or the pseudogene TRBV3-2) and J is TRBJ1-1; D uncertain. Deletions cut 3 bases from V and 1 base from J, with 3 bases between. Germline assignment: CDR1 LGHDT and CDR2 YNNKEL (reference sequence). This CDR3 is 12 amino acids long. CDR3 bases: TGTGCCAGCAGCCATACGAACACTGAAGCTTTCTTT. Translated: CASSHTNTEAFF.

This chain links TRBV29-1 with TRBJ1-5; no clear D gene. Trimming removed 5 bases at V and 7 bases at J, with 15 bases between. The CDR3 is 13 residues long. Per germline, CDR1 SQVTM and CDR2 ANQGSEA. Here the CDR3 reads CSVPNRAKQPQHF. For the CDR3, the DNA is TGCAGCGTTCCGAACCGTGCGAAACAGCCCCAGCATTTT.

V gene TRBV5-4 combines with J gene TRBJ1-2, with unresolved D. Germline CDR1 is SGHNT and CDR2 is YYREEE (reference sequence). The V end lost 4 bases, the J end lost 4 bases, and 11 bases lay between the germline ends. This CDR3 is 13 amino acids long. The CDR3 region is CASSPRGGYGYTF. The CDR3 DNA reads as TGTGCCAGCAGCCCCCGGGGAGGCTATGGCTACACCTTC.

This chain joins TRBV7-9 and TRBJ2-2; D unresolved. Germline assignment: CDR1 SEHNR and CDR2 FQNEAQ (reference sequence). V dropped 5 bases and J dropped 5 bases, with 9 bases sitting between them. CDR3 size: 13 residues. CDR3 in DNA: TGTGCCAGCAGCCCTGGGCGGACCGGGGAGCTGTTTTTT. This encodes CASSPGRTGELFF.

V and J are TRBV6-5 and TRBJ1-2; 7 bases match TRBD1. The CDR3 is 16 residues long. Germline V gene data show CDR1 as MNHEY and CDR2 as SVGAGI. J was trimmed by 4 bases and V by 2 bases; bases with no gene match: 10. The CDR3 DNA reads TGTGCCAGCAGTTACACGGCCCAGGGGGGGTCCTATGGCTACACCTTC. Translating gives CASSYTAQGGSYGYTF.

Concerning this clone itself: The junction departs from germline at one end; a sequencing error may be responsible. The rearrangement joins TRBV3-1 (or the pseudogene TRBV3-2) to TRBJ1-2; D is possibly TRBD1 (5 bases). The CDR3 sequence is 15 residues long. Germline lookup yields CDR1 LGHDT and CDR2 YNNKEL (reference sequence). Written as DNA, the CDR3 is TGTGCCAGCAGCCAAGCCCCGGGGCCTAATTATGGCTACACCTTC. Translation gives CASSQAPGPNYGYTF.

The rearrangement joins TRBV11-2 to TRBJ2-6; a possible D gene is TRBD1 (5 bases). The V gene's germline CDR1 is SGHAT and CDR2 FQNNGV. The V gene lost 2 bases and the J gene lost 1 base, with 18 bases spanning the gap. This CDR3 contains 19 residues. CDR3 in DNA: TGTGCCAGCAGCTTATCTCTGAAGGGGTCGAGATCTGGGGCCAACGTCCTGACTTTC. Amino acid sequence: CASSLSLKGSRSGANVLTF.

The CDR3 sequence is CASSELSGGAGTNEKLFF. The CDR3 DNA follows: TGTGCCAGCAGTGAATTGTCAGGGGGCGCGGGGACTAATGAAAAACTGTTTTTT. V gene TRBV27 combines with J gene TRBJ1-4, with TRBD1 matching over 8 bases. This CDR3 spans 18 amino acids. Germline lookup yields CDR1 MNHEY and CDR2 SMNVEV (reference sequence). The trim removed 5 bases at V and 2 bases at J, leaving 13 bases unmatched.

In regard to this clone: Other DNA sequences of this sample code for an identical CDR3. V usage is TRBV5-1 and J usage is TRBJ1-3; no clear D gene. Between the trimmed V and J ends, which lost 0 bases and 0 bases, there was a span of 4 bases. CDR3 length: 14 amino acids. Per the germline V gene, CDR1 is SGHRS and CDR2 is YFSETQ. CDR3 nucleotides: TGCGCCAGCAGCTTGGACAGCTCTGGAAACACCATATATTTT. It yields the protein CASSLDSSGNTIYF.

The chain carries TRBV2 and TRBJ2-2; TRBD1 matches 7 bases. This CDR3 has 15 residues. The J segment lost 0 bases and the V segment lost 5 bases, leaving 3 bases of the junction unmatched. Germline V gives CDR1 SNHLY, CDR2 FYNNEI. The CDR3 reads CASSSGTANTGELFF. The CDR3 DNA reads TGTGCCAGCAGTTCCGGGACAGCGAACACCGGGGAGCTGTTTTTT.

The genes are TRBV19 and TRBJ1-4; D perhaps matches TRBD1 (6 bases). The CDR3 length is 16 residues. Germline lookup yields CDR1 LNHDA and CDR2 SQIVND (reference sequence). Trimming removed 5 bases at V and 10 bases at J, with 23 bases between. CDR3 sequence (DNA): TGTGCCAGTAGTCCCCGGAGCGGACAGCCGAACGGAAAACTGTTTTTT. This translates into CASSPRSGQPNGKLFF.

This CDR3 is CASSLSTSGRFYEQFF. CDR3 nucleotide sequence: TGTGCCAGCAGCTTGTCGACTAGCGGGAGATTCTATGAGCAGTTCTTC. J is TRBJ2-1 and V is TRBV5-5; 12 nucleotides line up with TRBD2. J was trimmed by 8 bases and V by 1 base; bases with no gene match: 7. The CDR3 has 16 residues. Germline values: CDR1 SGHKS, CDR2 YYEKEE (reference sequence).

The chain employs TRBV7-9 and TRBJ2-5, with D tentatively TRBD2 (7 bases). V shed 8 bases and J shed 5 bases, with 15 bases lying between them. Per the germline V gene, CDR1 is SEHNR and CDR2 is FQNEAQ (reference sequence). The CDR3 consists of 13 residues. The CDR3 nucleotides are TGTGCCAGCGCCCGGGGGGCGGGGGAGACCCAGTACTTC. It codes for CASARGAGETQYF.

This sequence joins TRBV6-5 and TRBJ1-2; D is ambiguous. Trimming shortened V by 0 bases and J by 7 bases, and 9 bases separated the two germline ends. Germline V gene lookup returns CDR1 MNHEY and CDR2 SVGAGI. The CDR3 runs 13 residues. This CDR3 reads CASSYSLGIGYTF. The CDR3, as DNA: TGTGCCAGCAGTTACTCATTAGGGATTGGCTACACCTTC.